A selection of T cell receptor beta chains follows, all from one sample in a study of PD-1 blockade in classical Hodgkin lymphoma. Sequencing used immunoSEQ multiplex PCR; TCRdb keeps in-frame clones, though not all of them. This sample has about 33,000 clones, with 65% to 80% found just once. The source was peripheral blood mononuclear cells (PBMCs), collected before the fourth cycle of nivolumab. These receptor sequences come from a human donor with classical Hodgkin lymphoma. The conserved cysteine and the conserved F or W are not part of the CDR3 here. D genes are given only for firm matches.

j_call | v_call | d_call | cdr3_aa
TRBJ2-3 | TRBV4-2 | TRBD2 | ASSQEPSGGTQY
TRBJ1-6 | TRBV18 | - | ASSPPGGGQEGSPLH
TRBJ2-1 | TRBV9 | - | ASSVAESYNEQF
TRBJ2-1 | TRBV15 | - | ATSRVPQAGPNEQF
TRBJ1-3 | TRBV6-5 | - | ASSYARASSGNTIY
TRBJ1-5 | TRBV6-6 | - | ASSYTGPEAQH
TRBJ2-3 | TRBV7-3 | TRBD2 | ASSSLAGATDTQY
TRBJ2-3 | TRBV9 | - | ASSVAPLVGDRADTQY
TRBJ1-5 | TRBV6-6 | TRBD1 | ASSPGTGTYQPQH
TRBJ2-1 | TRBV18 | - | ASSGWDSNNEQF
TRBJ1-4 | TRBV25-1 | - | ASSAHQGFGEKLF
TRBJ2-2 | TRBV6-5 | TRBD1 | ASTLGQGITGELF
TRBJ1-6 | TRBV2 | - | ASSDGFSNSPLH
TRBJ2-7 | TRBV15 | - | ATSRGARGYEQY
TRBJ2-5 | TRBV19 | - | ASSALRSRGEETQY
TRBJ1-4 | TRBV19 | - | ASSTGEKLF
TRBJ2-5 | TRBV10-3 | - | AANRDNEETQY
TRBJ1-4 | TRBV7-2 | - | ASSLGERSTNEKLF
TRBJ2-2 | TRBV4-3 | - | ASSQGPGGISTGELF
TRBJ2-7 | TRBV7-2 | - | ASSITGSHEQY
TRBJ2-5 | TRBV5-6 | - | ASSLAQGVETQY
TRBJ1-2 | TRBV27 | - | ASRVTANYGYT
TRBJ2-7 | TRBV5-4 | TRBD1 | ASSHSGGYEQY
TRBJ2-1 | TRBV27 | - | ASSSLLGLALDNEQF
TRBJ2-5 | TRBV9 | TRBD2 | ASSAGTSGIETQY
TRBJ1-1 | TRBV18 | - | ASSPESRLEAF
TRBJ1-1 | TRBV7-9 | TRBD1 | ASSFARTGGLNTEAF
TRBJ2-7 | TRBV19 | TRBD2 | ASSIGGGLADLY
TRBJ1-2 | TRBV7-3 | - | ASSLMAGARREGYT
TRBJ2-1 | TRBV4-3 | - | ASSHENSNEQF
TRBJ1-1 | TRBV27 | - | ASSFMQGPNTEAF
TRBJ1-2 | TRBV6-1 | TRBD1 | ASSELGDRAGGYT